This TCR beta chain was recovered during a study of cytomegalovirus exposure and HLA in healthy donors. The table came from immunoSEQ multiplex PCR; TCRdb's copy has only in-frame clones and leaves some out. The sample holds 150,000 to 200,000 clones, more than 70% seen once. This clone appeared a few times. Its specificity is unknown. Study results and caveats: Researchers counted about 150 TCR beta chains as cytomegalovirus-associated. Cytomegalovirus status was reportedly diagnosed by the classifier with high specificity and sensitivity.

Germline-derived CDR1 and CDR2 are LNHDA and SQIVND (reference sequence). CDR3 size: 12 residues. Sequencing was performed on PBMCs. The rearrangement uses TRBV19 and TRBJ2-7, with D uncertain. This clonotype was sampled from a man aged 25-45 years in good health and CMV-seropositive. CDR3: CATGFGDYEQYF. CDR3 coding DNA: TGTGCGACTGGATTTGGCGACTACGAGCAGTACTTC.